The 25 T cell receptor beta chains below were found in one sample sequenced in a study of shared clonotypes between healthy human individuals. Here immunoSEQ multiplex PCR was the method, and the copy in TCRdb shows in-frame clones only, minus some. Among approximately 440,000 clones, around 77% were seen once, and the ten largest hold approximately 12%. The sample comprised PBMCs. These receptors were taken from a woman aged 40 to 50 in good health. Some clones in this sample may be carry-over from other donors' samples.

There are a few counts of this clone. The rearrangement uses TRBV5-1 and TRBJ2-3; 12 bases are shared with TRBD2. V gave up 4 bases and J gave up 2 bases; unmatched junction bases: 5. Per the germline V gene, CDR1 is SGHRS and CDR2 is YFSETQ. The length of the CDR3 is 16 residues. CDR3 in amino acids: CASSVRLAGATDTQYF. The DNA of the CDR3 is TGCGCCAGCAGCGTACGACTAGCGGGAGCCACAGATACGCAGTATTTT.

The rearrangement uses TRBV28 and TRBJ1-2, with 8 nucleotides matching TRBD1. This CDR3 has 13 residues. The V segment lost 5 bases and the J segment 8 bases; nucleotides outside the gene matches: 7. CDR1 MDHEN and CDR2 SYDVKM come from the germline V gene. For the CDR3, the DNA is TGTGCCAGCAGTCCAGGGGGCAGGCCGGGCTACACCTTC. The encoded protein is CASSPGGRPGYTF.

Of note for this clone: A read error may be the cause here, since a much bigger clone is one base away. J is TRBJ2-3 and V is TRBV27; perhaps TRBD1 as D (6 bases). CDR1 is MNHEY, CDR2 SMNVEV, per germline (reference sequence). The CDR3 covers 13 residues. The chain's CDR3 is CGSRYHRADTQYF. CDR3 bases: TGTGGCAGCAGGTATCACAGGGCAGATACGCAGTATTTT.

This clone appeared a few times. The CDR3 carries no conserved terminal phenylalanine or tryptophan, so it likely arises from a read error. The rearrangement uses TRBV18 and TRBJ1-2; the D gene is possibly TRBD1 (6 bases). The CDR3 is 14 residues long. CDR1 is KGHSH, CDR2 LQKENI, per germline. Trimming shortened V by 3 bases and J by 3 bases, and 11 bases separated the two germline ends. In DNA form, the CDR3 reads TGTGCCAGCTCACCGCAGGGGTCCGACTATGGCTACACCTCC. Translated, it gives CASSPQGSDYGYTS.

The chain uses TRBV9 and TRBJ2-1, with D possibly being TRBD2 (5 bases). V shed 0 bases and J shed 9 bases, with 28 bases lying between them. Germline V gene lookup returns CDR1 SGDLS and CDR2 YYNGEE. The CDR3 has 19 amino acids. This CDR3 is CASSVDRNVVGMGSSEQFF. The CDR3 DNA follows: TGTGCCAGCAGCGTAGATCGGAATGTGGTCGGGATGGGGTCCAGTGAGCAGTTCTTC.

The chain links TRBV7-2 to TRBJ1-2; possibly TRBD1 for D (6 bases). This CDR3 contains 13 residues. V gave up 5 bases and J gave up 4 bases, with 11 bases separating them. The germline CDR1 and CDR2 sequences are SGHTA and FQGNSA. CDR3: CASSRTEPYGYTF. The CDR3 DNA reads TGTGCCAGCAGCCGGACAGAACCCTATGGCTACACCTTC. The complete variable domain, with remaining parts taken from reference TRBV7-2 and TRBJ1-2, reads GAGVSQSPSNKVTEKGKDVELRCDPISGHTALYWYRQSLGQGLEFLIYFQGNSAPDKSGLPSDRFSAERTGGSVSTLTIQRTQQEDSAVYLCASSRTEPYGYTFGSGTRLTVV.

The rearrangement uses TRBV30 and TRBJ2-6; D ambiguous. The V and J ends lost 0 bases and 2 bases respectively, with 14 bases between them. Germline lookup yields CDR1 GTSNPN and CDR2 SVGIG (reference sequence). CDR3 length: 17 amino acids. The CDR3 DNA is TGTGCCTGGAGTGTACCGAGTTCCAGCCCTGGGGCCAACGTCCTGACTTTC. Translated: CAWSVPSSSPGANVLTF.

This chain connects TRBV5-6 to TRBJ1-3; unclear D gene. V lost 4 bases to trimming and J lost 0 bases, with 8 bases between them. Per the germline V gene, CDR1 is SGHDT and CDR2 is YYEEEE. The CDR3 spans 14 residues. CDR3 protein: CASSPRPSGNTIYF. CDR3 nucleotide sequence: TGTGCCAGCAGCCCGAGGCCCTCTGGAAACACCATATATTTT.

The V gene is TRBV30, the J gene TRBJ1-5; the match to TRBD1 covers 7 bases. CDR3 length: 13 residues. Germline V lookup: CDR1 GTSNPN, CDR2 SVGIG (reference sequence). Trimming took 4 bases from V and 4 from J; bases not matched to a gene: 4. The CDR3 sequence: CAWNRGDNQPQHF. The CDR3, as DNA: TGTGCCTGGAACAGGGGCGATAATCAGCCCCAGCATTTT.

The gene calls are TRBV5-1 and TRBJ2-3; no clear D. Trimming cost V 5 bases and J 0 bases, with 13 bases left between them. CDR1 SGHRS and CDR2 YFSETQ come from the germline V gene. The CDR3 spans 15 residues. Here the CDR3 DNA reads TGCGCCAGCAGGTTCGAGAGACCTAGCACAGATACGCAGTATTTT. Protein sequence: CASRFERPSTDTQYF.

The chain links TRBV18 to TRBJ2-3; 9 bases match TRBD2. The germline gives CDR1 KGHSH, CDR2 LQKENI. The CDR3 has 16 residues. Losses at the gene ends were 3 bases for V and 2 bases for J; bases not matched to a gene: 6. As DNA, the CDR3 is TGTGCCAGCTCACCGCCGGGACTAGCTTTCACAGATACGCAGTATTTT. It translates to CASSPPGLAFTDTQYF. The full variable domain, completed using reference TRBV18 and TRBJ2-3, is NAGVMQNPRHLVRRRGQEARLRCSPMKGHSHVYWYRQLPEEGLKFMVYLQKENIIDESGMPKERFSAEFPKEGPSILRIQQVVRGDSAAYFCASSPPGLAFTDTQYFGPGTRLTVL.

The CDR3 DNA follows: TGCGCCAGCAGCCTTGGGGTAAGCGTAGCTAGCACAGATACGCAGTATTTT. Translating gives CASSLGVSVASTDTQYF. The V gene is TRBV10-1, the J gene TRBJ2-3; D gene ambiguous. The V end was cut by 6 bases, the J end by 0 bases, with 19 bases between. CDR1 and CDR2 from the germline V gene are WNHNN and SYGVQD (reference sequence). The CDR3 length is 17 residues.

The rearrangement links TRBV27 to TRBJ1-2; perhaps TRBD1 as D (5 bases). CDR3 length: 14 amino acids. CDR1 and CDR2 (germline): MNHEY, SMNVEV (reference sequence). V was shortened by 1 base and J by 6 bases, with 12 bases between the two germline ends. CDR3: CASSLYPQGNGYTF. The CDR3 nucleotides are TGTGCCAGCAGTTTATATCCCCAGGGTAATGGCTACACCTTC.

With regard to this clone: This likely reflects a read error, since a far larger clone is one base away. The genes are TRBV7-3 and TRBJ2-1; 7 nucleotides line up with TRBD2. V trimming: 5 bases; J trimming: 4 bases; junction bases outside the gene matches: 8. This CDR3 has 15 amino acids. Germline-derived CDR1 and CDR2 are SGHTA and FQGTGA. Written as DNA, the CDR3 is TGTGCCAGCAGCCCCGGAACTAGCGAATACAATGAGCAGTTCTTC. Its translation is CASSPGTSEYNEQFF.

As for this clone: This likely came from a read error, as a far larger clone is one base away. V usage is TRBV7-9 and J usage is TRBJ1-2; D ambiguous. The CDR3 runs 15 residues. Between the trimmed V and J ends, which lost 3 bases and 4 bases, there was a span of 15 bases. Germline lookup yields CDR1 SEHNR and CDR2 FQNEAQ (reference sequence). DNA for the CDR3: TGTGCCAGCAGCTTCATTGTAGGGCTGGTCTATGGCTACACCTTC. Its protein is CASSFIVGLVYGYTF.

As regards this clone: The identical CDR3 is also encoded by other nucleotide sequences in the sample. This sequence joins TRBV19 and TRBJ2-1, with D possibly being TRBD2 (7 bases). V was cut by 3 bases and J by 1 base, with 10 bases left in between. The CDR3 runs to 15 residues. Per germline, CDR1 LNHDA and CDR2 SQIVND (reference sequence). The CDR3 here is CASSMGRGSYNEQFF. Here the CDR3 DNA reads TGTGCCAGTAGTATGGGGAGGGGGTCCTACAATGAGCAGTTCTTC.

Here the CDR3 DNA reads TGTGCCAGCTCACCTGGGTGGGACAGATACGAGCAGTACTTC. This encodes CASSPGWDRYEQYF. This chain connects TRBV18 to TRBJ2-7; 7 bases map to TRBD1. J lost 4 bases, V lost 3 bases, and 6 bases had no gene match. Looked up from germline, CDR1 is KGHSH and CDR2 is LQKENI. The CDR3 contains 14 residues.

The chain recombines TRBV2 with TRBJ1-5, with a possible D match to TRBD1 (6 bases). Trimming stripped 8 bases from V and 6 bases from J, with 14 bases between. This CDR3 spans 13 amino acids. CDR1 SNHLY and CDR2 FYNNEI come from the germline V gene. The CDR3 here is CASRTGLSQPQHF. The DNA of the CDR3 is TGTGCCAGCCGCACAGGGTTAAGTCAGCCCCAGCATTTT.

Turning to this clone: This may stem from a read error, because a much larger clone lies one nucleotide away. The same CDR3 is also encoded by other DNA sequences in this sample. CDR3 sequence reads: CASSPSGQRVYNEQFF. DNA for the CDR3: TGCGCCAGCAGTCCCTCGGGCCAGCGGGTCTACAATGAGCAGTTCTTC. V and J are TRBV28 and TRBJ2-1; tentatively, D is TRBD2 (6 bases). The CDR3 runs 16 residues. CDR1 is MDHEN, CDR2 SYDVKM, per germline.

This rearrangement joins TRBV4-2 to TRBJ2-7; TRBD2 matches at 8 bases. The ends lost 5 bases at V and 5 bases at J; junction bases unmatched: 11. The CDR3 runs 15 residues. Germline lookup yields CDR1 LGHNA and CDR2 YNFKEQ. The DNA of the CDR3 is TGTGCCAGCAGCTTTCAGACCGGGACTAGGAACGAGCAGTACTTC. Protein: CASSFQTGTRNEQYF.

The rearrangement uses TRBV15 and TRBJ1-4; D gene uncertain. Germline V lookup: CDR1 LNHNV, CDR2 YYDKDF (reference sequence). The CDR3 runs to 14 residues. V shed 0 bases and J shed 7 bases, with 9 bases lying between them. In DNA form, the CDR3 reads TGTGCCACCAGCAGAGATAGGAGGGTTGAAAAACTGTTTTTT. Its protein is CATSRDRRVEKLFF.

The rearrangement joins TRBV18 to TRBJ2-2; D unclear. CDR1 KGHSH and CDR2 LQKENI come from the germline V gene. This CDR3 has 14 amino acids. With 9 bases removed from V and 1 base from J, the gap between germline ends came to 12 bases. The CDR3 sequence is CASSDTRNTGELFF. The CDR3 DNA follows: TGTGCCAGTTCCGATACGAGGAACACCGGGGAGCTGTTTTTT.

V usage is TRBV19 and J usage is TRBJ1-2; TRBD1 matches 7 bases. V shed 6 bases and J 4 bases; nucleotides not matched to a gene: 8. The CDR3 is 14 residues long. The germline gives CDR1 LNHDA, CDR2 SQIVND (reference sequence). CDR3 nucleotide sequence: TGTGCCAGTAGCCGACAGGGAGAGGGCTATGGCTACACCTTC. It encodes CASSRQGEGYGYTF.

Turning to this clone: Other DNA sequences in the same sample also yield this CDR3. The chain joins TRBV27 to TRBJ2-7; 9 bases align to TRBD2. The J segment lost 4 bases and the V segment lost 4 bases, leaving 5 bases of the junction unmatched. This CDR3 spans 14 amino acids. Germline CDR1 and CDR2: MNHEY and SMNVEV (reference sequence). CDR3 sequence: CASSSTSGRYEQYF. The CDR3 DNA is TGTGCCAGCAGTTCGACTAGCGGACGGTACGAGCAGTACTTC.

V usage is TRBV29-1 and J usage is TRBJ2-2; D not resolved. In germline, CDR1 is SQVTM, CDR2 ANQGSEA. There are 11 residues in the CDR3. V was clipped by 7 bases and J by 7 bases, with 10 bases between them. The CDR3: CSALMRGELFF. DNA of the CDR3: TGCAGCGCCCTCATGCGCGGGGAGCTGTTTTTT.